Below, 32 T cell receptor beta chains from the same sample are listed, as sequenced in a study of blood T cell repertoires in COVID-19. The repertoire was sequenced with immunoSEQ multiplex PCR; TCRdb's copy has only in-frame clones and lacks some. The sample includes around 200,000 clones, approximately 80% of them seen just once. The sample comprised peripheral blood. Every receptor here comes from a woman aged 35 to 49 with COVID-19, enrolled during active disease.

The V gene is TRBV10-1, the J gene TRBJ2-3, with D perhaps matching TRBD1 (5 bases). The V and J ends lost 1 base and 0 bases respectively, with 14 bases between them. Germline values: CDR1 WNHNN, CDR2 SYGVQD (reference sequence). This CDR3 comprises 17 residues. The DNA of the CDR3 is TGCGCCAGCAGTGAGTGGATGGAAGGGGCTAGCACAGATACGCAGTATTTT. It codes for CASSEWMEGASTDTQYF.

This chain uses TRBV12-3 or TRBV12-4 with TRBJ1-5, with 7 bases fitting TRBD1. The trim removed 8 bases at V and 1 base at J, leaving 2 bases unmatched. This CDR3 region has 13 residues. The CDR3 DNA sequence: TGTGCCAGCCAGGGGGAGAGCAATCAGCCCCAGCATTTT. Translated, it gives CASQGESNQPQHF.

V is TRBV15 and J is TRBJ2-3; 11 bases are shared with TRBD2. This CDR3 contains 16 residues. The J segment lost 14 bases and the V segment lost 4 bases, leaving 17 bases of the junction unmatched. CDR1 and CDR2 from the germline V gene are LNHNV and YYDKDF (reference sequence). CDR3 sequence reads: CATSIGTSGSSRLGYF. The CDR3 coding sequence is TGTGCCACCAGCATAGGTACTAGCGGGAGCAGTCGATTGGGGTATTTT.

The chain carries TRBV24-1 and TRBJ2-3, with a possible D match to TRBD2 (6 bases). This CDR3 is 16 amino acids long. V was clipped by 4 bases and J by 2 bases, with 15 bases between them. Germline V lookup: CDR1 KGHDR, CDR2 SFDVKD. In nucleotides, the CDR3 is TGTGCCACCAGTGACCCCTTAGGAGGGGTCACAGATACGCAGTATTTT. Translated: CATSDPLGGVTDTQYF.

This rearrangement joins TRBV27 to TRBJ2-5; D call uncertain. The CDR3 covers 13 residues. V was clipped by 2 bases and J by 7 bases, with 11 bases between them. Germline values: CDR1 MNHEY, CDR2 SMNVEV (reference sequence). CDR3 amino acids: CASSLAAVGTQYF. Written as DNA, the CDR3 is TGTGCCAGCAGTTTAGCGGCGGTAGGGACCCAGTACTTC.

This clone occurred many times. The chain has TRBV9 and TRBJ2-7; D is perhaps TRBD1 (5 bases). Trimming left V 2 bases short and J 7 bases short, with 13 bases between. The CDR3 contains 13 residues. Germline CDR1 and CDR2: SGDLS and YYNGEE. The CDR3 is CASSVTRTGEQYF. DNA of the CDR3: TGTGCCAGCAGCGTCACACGAACAGGTGAGCAGTACTTC.

In this sample, this clone turned up once. The chain carries TRBV6-5 and TRBJ1-3; D gene uncertain. The CDR3 covers 16 residues. Between the trimmed V and J ends, which lost 0 bases and 4 bases, there was a span of 13 bases. Germline loops: CDR1 MNHEY, CDR2 SVGAGI. CDR3 in amino acids: CASSYSEGASGNTIYF. Here the CDR3 DNA reads TGTGCCAGCAGTTACTCCGAGGGCGCGTCAGGAAACACCATATATTTT.

CDR3 region: CASRSTSSPLHF. The CDR3 bases are TGTGCCAGCAGGTCCACTTCCTCACCCCTCCACTTT. J is TRBJ1-6 and V is TRBV12-3 or TRBV12-4; unclear D gene. The V end lost 6 bases, the J end lost 10 bases, and 10 bases lay between the germline ends. The CDR3 is 12 residues long.

This chain uses TRBV9 with TRBJ1-2; the match to TRBD1 covers 7 bases. V lost 5 bases and J lost 3; bases outside the gene matches: 7. The CDR3 length is 14 residues. Germline V CDR1 and CDR2: SGDLS, YYNGEE. The chain's CDR3 is CASSPTGVDYGYTF. The DNA for the CDR3 is TGTGCCAGCAGTCCTACAGGGGTGGACTATGGCTACACCTTC.

V gene TRBV2 combines with J gene TRBJ1-1; 7 nucleotides match TRBD1. This CDR3 is 15 amino acids long. In germline, CDR1 is SNHLY, CDR2 FYNNEI. Germline trimming cut 5 bases from V and 10 bases from J; bases unmatched to any gene: 16. Here the CDR3 reads CASSHLSGTEGAAFF. In nucleotides, the CDR3 is TGTGCCAGCAGTCACCTATCCGGGACAGAGGGGGCAGCTTTCTTT.

The DNA for the CDR3 is TGTGCCAGCAGGAAGGCGGGGCTCTCTGGAAACACCATATATTTT. Translating gives CASRKAGLSGNTIYF. The rearrangement joins TRBV13 to TRBJ1-3; weak D call: TRBD1 (5 bases). The V and J ends lost 6 bases and 0 bases respectively, with 12 bases between them. Germline V lookup: CDR1 PRHDT, CDR2 FYEKMQ (reference sequence). The CDR3 contains 15 residues.

Comments on this clone: Additional DNA sequences in this sample encode the identical CDR3. CDR3: CASSPRGTEAFF. Here the CDR3 DNA reads TGCGCCAGCAGTCCCAGGGGGACTGAAGCTTTCTTT. The chain uses TRBV4-1 and TRBJ1-1; 7 positions match TRBD1. The CDR3 consists of 12 residues. V dropped 6 bases and J dropped 5; count of bases not matched to a gene: 3. The germline V gene has CDR1 MGHRA and CDR2 YSYEKL.

A remark on this clone: A junction end diverges from the germline sequence, so it may reflect a read error. The J gene is TRBJ2-1, the V gene TRBV7-7; 9 nucleotides agree with TRBD1. CDR3 length: 16 amino acids. The germline V gene encodes CDR1 SSHAT and CDR2 FNYEAQ (reference sequence). CDR3 in DNA: TGTGCTAGCAGCCTGACCGCGGGACAGGGTGACAATGAGCAGTTCTTC. This translates into CASSLTAGQGDNEQFF. Filled out from reference TRBV7-7 and TRBJ2-1, the complete variable domain reads GAGVSQSPRYKVTKRGQDVTLRCDPISSHATLYWYQQALGQGPEFLTYFNYEAQPDKSGLPSDRFSAERPEGSISTLTIQRTEQRDSAMYRCASSLTAGQGDNEQFFGPGTRLTVL.

The J gene is TRBJ1-2, the V gene TRBV29-1; D not certain. CDR3 length: 14 amino acids. Between the trimmed V and J ends, which lost 0 bases and 2 bases, there was a span of 10 bases. Germline V gene data show CDR1 as SQVTM and CDR2 as ANQGSEA. CDR3 loop: CSVEDNAGNYGYTF. In DNA, the CDR3 is TGCAGCGTTGAAGATAACGCGGGGAACTATGGCTACACCTTC.

The chain uses TRBV9 and TRBJ2-3; 10 bases agree with TRBD1. This CDR3 has 18 amino acids. Unmatched junction bases numbered 8, after V lost 0 bases and J lost 1 base. From germline, CDR1 is SGDLS and CDR2 YYNGEE. CDR3 DNA: TGTGCCAGCAGCGTAGATCGAGGGGGACAGGGGCGCACAGATACGCAGTATTTT. Amino acid sequence: CASSVDRGGQGRTDTQYF.

The genes are TRBV6-5 and TRBJ1-6, with 9 nucleotides matching TRBD1. The CDR3 is 15 amino acids. Losses at the gene ends were 6 bases for V and 5 bases for J; bases not matched to a gene: 5. Germline V gene lookup returns CDR1 MNHEY and CDR2 SVGAGI. DNA for the CDR3: TGTGCCAGCAGGGGGACAGGGAAAAATAATTCACCCCTCCACTTT. Amino acids: CASRGTGKNNSPLHF.

This chain uses TRBV5-5 with TRBJ1-4; no reliable D call. The CDR3 is 14 residues long. Trimming left V 2 bases short and J 7 bases short, with 12 bases between. Germline V gene data show CDR1 as SGHKS and CDR2 as YYEKEE (reference sequence). In DNA form, the CDR3 reads TGTGCCAGCAGCTTCTCCGGGTTTCCTGAAAAACTGTTTTTT. Translated, it gives CASSFSGFPEKLFF.

The rearrangement joins TRBV5-1 to TRBJ1-4; D gene unclear. Germline loops: CDR1 SGHRS, CDR2 YFSETQ. Between the trimmed V and J ends, which lost 3 bases and 5 bases, there was a span of 14 bases. The CDR3 runs to 15 residues. In DNA, the CDR3 is TGCGCCAGCAGCTCCGGGGTGGCCGAGAATGAAAAACTGTTTTTT. It translates to CASSSGVAENEKLFF.

The V and J genes are TRBV10-3 and TRBJ2-6; D unresolved. V lost 3 bases and J lost 2, with 11 bases in between. The CDR3 totals 16 residues. CDR1 and CDR2 (germline): ENHRY, SYGVKD. The CDR3 region is CAISDPSRPGANVLTF. The CDR3, as DNA: TGTGCCATCAGTGACCCGAGCCGCCCTGGGGCCAACGTCCTGACTTTC.

This chain links TRBV28 with TRBJ1-2, with 7 bases aligning to TRBD1. Per the germline V gene, CDR1 is MDHEN and CDR2 is SYDVKM. The CDR3 runs to 15 residues. V trimming: 5 bases; J trimming: 7 bases; junction bases outside the gene matches: 13. In DNA form, the CDR3 reads TGTGCCAGCAGTCGCGAAACCCGGACAGGCAGTGGCTACACCTTC. This sequence encodes CASSRETRTGSGYTF.

The rearrangement links TRBV5-6 to TRBJ2-3, with TRBD2 matching 8 bases. V was clipped by 1 base and J by 2 bases; unmatched bases: 3. CDR1 SGHDT and CDR2 YYEEEE come from the germline V gene. CDR3 length: 15 amino acids. CDR3 sequence (DNA): TGTGCCAGCAGCTTGAGTAGCGGGACCACAGATACGCAGTATTTT. Encoded protein: CASSLSSGTTDTQYF.

The chain employs TRBV10-3 and TRBJ1-2; possible D gene TRBD1, 6 bases. The CDR3 totals 13 residues. Germline V gene data show CDR1 as ENHRY and CDR2 as SYGVKD. Trimming stripped 10 bases from V and 6 bases from J, with 18 bases between. The CDR3 nucleotides read TGTGCCACGAGGGACATCGGCCGGAATGGCTACACCTTC. Translating gives CATRDIGRNGYTF.

The chain couples TRBV6-5 to TRBJ2-2, with D possibly TRBD1 on 5 matching bases. Germline lookup yields CDR1 MNHEY and CDR2 SVGAGI. V lost 8 bases to trimming and J lost 3 bases, with 13 bases between them. The CDR3 sequence is 14 residues long. The chain's CDR3 is CASHPRQYTGELFF. The CDR3 bases are TGTGCCAGCCACCCCCGACAGTACACCGGGGAGCTGTTTTTT.

The V and J genes are TRBV6-5 and TRBJ2-1; 12 nucleotides match TRBD2. V dropped 4 bases and J dropped 5; count of bases not matched to a gene: 6. CDR3 size: 16 residues. CDR1 and CDR2 from the germline V gene are MNHEY and SVGAGI. CDR3 sequence: CASSSTLAGGHNEQFF. CDR3 sequence (DNA): TGTGCCAGCAGTTCTACACTAGCGGGGGGCCACAATGAGCAGTTCTTC.

The J gene is TRBJ1-6, the V gene TRBV6-2 or TRBV6-3, with 8 bases lining up with TRBD1. CDR1 MNHEY and CDR2 SVGEGT come from the germline V gene. The CDR3 totals 14 residues. Trimming removed 4 bases from V and 7 bases from J; junction bases left unmatched: 3. DNA for the CDR3: TGTGCCAGCAGTTGGACAGGGAAGAATTCACCCCTCCACTTT. This codes for CASSWTGKNSPLHF.

A few counts support this clone. The rearrangement uses TRBV7-9 and TRBJ2-7; D possibly corresponds to TRBD1 (6 bases). This CDR3 comprises 15 residues. The ends were cut back, 5 bases at V and 5 bases at J, with 19 bases in the middle. Germline-derived CDR1 and CDR2 are SEHNR and FQNEAQ (reference sequence). CDR3 DNA: TGTGCCAGCAGCCAAGGACAGATGGTAGACGACGAGCAGTACTTC. As protein: CASSQGQMVDDEQYF.

The chain employs TRBV9 and TRBJ1-2; 8 bases align to TRBD1. V shed 0 bases, J shed 6 bases, and the junction held 4 bases outside the gene matches. Germline assignment: CDR1 SGDLS and CDR2 YYNGEE. CDR3 length: 14 amino acids. The CDR3: CASSVAAQGDGYTF. The CDR3 DNA is TGTGCCAGCAGCGTAGCTGCACAGGGGGATGGCTACACCTTC.

The chain recombines TRBV28 with TRBJ2-7, with TRBD1 identical over 7 bases. J lost 3 bases, V lost 6 bases, and 14 bases had no gene match. The CDR3 extends over 16 amino acids. The V gene's germline CDR1 is MDHEN and CDR2 SYDVKM. The CDR3 DNA is TGTGCCAGCAGCCGACAGGGCGGCTCCTTGAACTACGAGCAGTACTTC. Translation: CASSRQGGSLNYEQYF.

The rearrangement uses TRBV18 and TRBJ2-5, with 9 bases that match TRBD2. The V gene's germline CDR1 is KGHSH and CDR2 LQKENI. The CDR3 spans 14 residues. Germline trimming cut 6 bases from V and 1 base from J; bases unmatched to any gene: 3. The CDR3 coding sequence is TGTGCCAGCTCCCAGCGGGGGGCCCAAGAGACCCAGTACTTC. This gives the protein CASSQRGAQETQYF. The full variable domain, its missing parts supplied by reference TRBV18 and TRBJ2-5, is NAGVMQNPRHLVRRRGQEARLRCSPMKGHSHVYWYRQLPEEGLKFMVYLQKENIIDESGMPKERFSAEFPKEGPSILRIQQVVRGDSAAYFCASSQRGAQETQYFGPGTRLLVL.

The DNA for the CDR3 is TGTGCCTGGAGAGCCTGGGACAGGGACTATGGCTACACCTTC. Protein sequence: CAWRAWDRDYGYTF. The chain links TRBV30 to TRBJ1-2, with 9 bases that match TRBD1. V shed 3 bases, J shed 3 bases, and the junction held 5 bases outside the gene matches. Per the germline V gene, CDR1 is GTSNPN and CDR2 is SVGIG (reference sequence). This CDR3 has 14 residues.

The genes are TRBV19 and TRBJ2-2; TRBD2 aligns across 11 bases. The V gene end was trimmed by 2 bases and the J gene end by 1 base; junction bases not matched to a gene: 6. The CDR3 contains 18 residues. Germline-derived CDR1 and CDR2 are LNHDA and SQIVND (reference sequence). CDR3 region: CASSISPLAGGNTGELFF. In nucleotides, the CDR3 is TGTGCCAGTAGTATAAGTCCTCTAGCGGGGGGGAACACCGGGGAGCTGTTTTTT.

CDR3 sequence (DNA): TGTGCCAGCAGCTTAGGGGGGGCAGGGAGCAATCAGCCCCAGCATTTT. This codes for CASSLGGAGSNQPQHF. The V call is TRBV13, the J call TRBJ1-5; maybe TRBD1 (6 bases). Germline CDR1 is PRHDT and CDR2 is FYEKMQ (reference sequence). The CDR3 sequence is 16 residues long. Trimming removed 0 bases at V and 1 base at J, with 10 bases between.